This TCR beta chain was identified in a study of blood T cell repertoires in COVID-19 (dated by TCRdb to about 2020). Background on the whole study: Collaborator samples came from the United States, Italy and Spain and covered acute and convalescent phases of COVID-19. The material from the prospective study consisted of cDNA or gDNA derived from T cells, B-cell-depleted T cells, or PBMCs. Subjects who had been exposed to COVID-19, were actively infected with it, or had recovered from it provided the deeply sampled blood TCRbeta repertoires that made up the dataset. The repertoires were made available in a free public database intended to serve as a resource for research on the immune response to SARS-CoV-2. Samples came from the ongoing ImmuneRACE study (first 160 participants) plus 1,254 subjects from 6 global collaborators. Nearly every sample came with metadata listing a de-identified subject ID, COVID-19 status, age in years and sex. Where available, HLA class I and class II types were obtained from metadata supplied by the sample provider rather than from assay-based typing. The paper's findings and limits, for the study overall: Clinical and demographic metadata were provided uncurated, with the amount varying by source and participant.

Collaborating institutions collected whole blood in K2EDTA tubes following their own protocols. For TCRbeta analysis, collaborator samples were shipped as frozen whole blood, as isolated PBMCs, or as DNA extracted from either sample type. TCRbeta CDR3 regions were amplified from genomic DNA by means of the immunoSEQ Assay, a bias-controlled multiplex PCR. Turning to the authors' computational methods: Nucleated cell counts per sample were estimated from amplification of reference gene primers within the assay. To quantify the absolute abundance of each unique TCRbeta CDR3 rearrangement, sequence reads were collapsed and filtered. For each sample, productive Simpson clonality was calculated by taking the square root of Simpson's diversity index across productive rearrangements. Drawn from immuneACCESS, this table holds only the in-frame rearrangements with V and J called that TCRdb kept. Clones are partly lost; checked studies trace under half to an unresolved V gene and leave the rest unexplained. V, J and clone size are those of that table, while D and trimming were read from the DNA. Present in this sample are 50,000 to 65,000 clones, around 88% of which were seen just once. The ten largest clones add up to more than 12% of the sample.

A word on this clone: It has no known antigen specificity. No base qualities exist here, and no much larger clone lies one base off it.

The receptor was isolated from a human donor in a cohort sampled during active COVID-19. The sequencing sample was made of peripheral blood.

The CDR3 is CASSSVVADTQYF. The DNA is as follows: TGTGCCAGCAGCTCTGTGGTAGCAGATACGCAGTATTTT. This receptor chain uses TRBV7-6 and TRBJ2-3; the D gene cannot be named for sure. According to the germline V gene, CDR1 reads SGHVS and CDR2 reads FNYEAQ. V loses 4 bases of germline sequence and J loses 4 bases, and the interval between the two ends is 9 bases. From its cysteine to its phenylalanine, the CDR3 spans 13 amino acids. Solely the CDR3 DNA is kept, with 39 bases framed from the first base.